Listed below are T cell receptor beta chains from one sample, sequenced in a study of cytomegalovirus exposure and HLA in healthy donors. Some clones are missing from TCRdb's copy, which holds only in-frame ones; the method was immunoSEQ multiplex PCR. The sample holds around 130,000 clones, around 80% seen once. Input material: PBMCs. Every receptor here comes from a woman aged 40 to 49 in good health and CMV-seronegative. The CDR3 runs from the conserved cysteine through the conserved F or W. The D gene is left open where the match is weak. The size of a clone is reported for some rows only, either as once, few or many, or as a class for expanded clones.

>TRBV19|TRBJ1-2|.|TRBD1
TGTGCCAGTAGTATCTCCACAGGGGAGGATGGCTACACCTTC
CASSISTGEDGYTF
>TRBV28|TRBJ1-4|.|TRBD1
TGTGCCAGCACAGGGGGCGCTGGGGAAAAACTGTTTTTT
CASTGGAGEKLFF
>TRBV25-1|TRBJ2-1|.|TRBD2
TGTGCCAGCAGCCAGACTAGCGTGTTCGACAATGAGCAGTTCTTC
CASSQTSVFDNEQFF
>TRBV19|TRBJ2-7|.|.
TGTGCCAGTAGTATAGGCCCCGGGGAATCCTCCTACGAGCAGTACTTC
CASSIGPGESSYEQYF
>TRBV4-2|TRBJ2-7|.|TRBD2
TGTGCCAGCAGCCAAACCTCTCTAGCGGCTTCGTACGAGCAGTACTTC
CASSQTSLAASYEQYF
>TRBV18|TRBJ2-7|once|.
TGTGCCAGCTCACCGGGTCCAGCGACCTACGAGCAGTACTTC
CASSPGPATYEQYF
>TRBV5-1|TRBJ2-5|.|TRBD1
TGCGCCAGCAGCTTGGAGACAGGGATACAAGAGACCCAGTACTTC
CASSLETGIQETQYF
>TRBV6-1|TRBJ1-4|.|.
TGTGCCAGCAGCGTAGACAGAACAACTAATGAAAAACTGTTTTTT
CASSVDRTTNEKLFF
>TRBV5-1|TRBJ1-6|.|TRBD1
TGCGCCAGCAGCCCTTCAGGGGGATCTAATAATTCACCCCTCCACTTT
CASSPSGGSNNSPLHF
>TRBV7-2|TRBJ2-7|.|TRBD1
TGTGCCAGCAGCACCGGACAGGGGCTGGATTACGAGCAGTACTTC
CASSTGQGLDYEQYF
>TRBV13|TRBJ1-2|.|.
TGTGCCAGCAGCTCGCGGGCTAACTATGGCTACACCTTC
CASSSRANYGYTF
>TRBV6-5|TRBJ2-7|.|TRBD1
TGTGCCAGCAGTTACTCGTCGGGACAGGTTTCCTACGAGCAGTACTTC
CASSYSSGQVSYEQYF
>TRBV28|TRBJ2-1|few|.
TGTGCCAGCCGAACGACGACTAGTTATCTGCAGTTCTTC
CASRTTTSYLQFF
>TRBV5-1|TRBJ2-2|.|TRBD1
TGCGCCAGCAGCCCCAGGACAGGGGTTAACACCGGGGAGCTGTTTTTT
CASSPRTGVNTGELFF
>TRBV14|TRBJ2-1|.|.
TGTGCCAGCAGCGTAGACAATGAGCAGTTCTTC
CASSVDNEQFF
>TRBV7-9|TRBJ2-7|.|TRBD2
TGTGCCAGCAGCCCTAGCGGGGGGTCCTACGAGCAGTACTTC
CASSPSGGSYEQYF
>TRBV4-1|TRBJ2-7|few|TRBD1
TGCGCCAGCAGCCAAGGCCCGGGACAGGGCTACGAGCAGTACTTC
CASSQGPGQGYEQYF
>TRBV19|TRBJ1-1|.|TRBD1
TGTGCCAGTAGCCCGGACAGGGGCACTGAAGCTTTCTTT
CASSPDRGTEAFF
>TRBV9|TRBJ2-1|.|.
TGTGCCAGCAGCCCCGGCGGCGAGCAGTTCTTC
CASSPGGEQFF
>TRBV19|TRBJ2-1|.|TRBD2
TGTGCCAGTAGATTAGGACTAGACCCTCGTTACAATGAGCAGTTCTTC
CASRLGLDPRYNEQFF
>TRBV28|TRBJ1-1|.|TRBD1
TGTGCCAGCAGCAGAGACCGGGACAGGGTTGCCCTTTTTCGGAACACTGAAGCTTTCTTT
CASSRDRDRVALFRNTEAFF
>TRBV9|TRBJ1-1|.|.
TGTGCCAGCAGCGCAGAACGGGAGAACACTGAAGCTTTCTTT
CASSAERENTEAFF
>TRBV5-4|TRBJ1-2|.|.
TGTGCCAGCACCCTGGGAGGCTACTATGGCTACACCTTC
CASTLGGYYGYTF
>TRBV2|TRBJ1-3|.|.
TGTGCCAGCTCGGCACAGGGTGGAAACACCATATATTTT
CASSAQGGNTIYF
>TRBV10-3|TRBJ2-7|.|TRBD1
TGTGCCATCAAAGGGACAGGGCCCTCCTACGAGCAGTACTTC
CAIKGTGPSYEQYF
>TRBV19|TRBJ2-2|.|TRBD2
TGTGCCAGTAGTTGGCTAGCGGAGAACACCGGGGAGCTGTTTTTT
CASSWLAENTGELFF
>TRBV5-4|TRBJ1-1|.|.
TGTGCCAGCAGCTTGGATGGTCCGGGAGACACTGAAGCTTTCTTT
CASSLDGPGDTEAFF
>TRBV6-1|TRBJ1-4|.|TRBD1
TGTGCCAGCAAGGGGACAGCTTATGAAAAACTGTTTTTT
CASKGTAYEKLFF
>TRBV7-9|TRBJ1-6|.|TRBD1
TGTTCCAGCAGCTTAGCTGGGACAGACCTGAGATCACCCCTCCACTTT
CSSSLAGTDLRSPLHF
>TRBV9|TRBJ2-7|.|TRBD2
TGTGCCAGCAGCACTAGCGGGAGCGCTAGAGAGCAGTACTTC
CASSTSGSAREQYF
>TRBV14|TRBJ1-3|once|TRBD1
TGTGCCAGCAGGCCTTCCGGGACAGCTGGAAACACCATATATTTT
CASRPSGTAGNTIYF
>TRBV23-1|TRBJ2-1|.|.
TGCGCCAGCAGTCACCCCACGGGAAACGGTCCGTTAGGTGAGCAGTTCTTC
CASSHPTGNGPLGEQFF
>TRBV4-1|TRBJ1-2|once|.
TGCGCCAGCAGCCAAGAACGGGGGGACTATGGCTACACCTTC
CASSQERGDYGYTF
>TRBV7-9|TRBJ2-7|once|.
TGTTCCAGCAGCCCGAGCGTCGAGCAGTACTTC
CSSSPSVEQYF
>TRBV7-9|TRBJ2-7|once|.
TGTGCCAGCAGCTTTCATAGCGGTGCCTACGAGCAGTACTTC
CASSFHSGAYEQYF
>TRBV11-2|TRBJ2-1|.|TRBD1
TGTGCCAGCAGCTTAGATTCTCAACAGGGGTATGAGCAGTTCTTC
CASSLDSQQGYEQFF
>TRBV18|TRBJ1-6|.|TRBD1
TGTGCCAGCTCACCTGCGGACAGGGCGACCAACTCACCCCTCCACTTT
CASSPADRATNSPLHF
>TRBV7-2|TRBJ1-5|.|.
TGTGCCAGCAGCTTTAGCGCCGGGGGCAATCAGCCCCAGCATTTT
CASSFSAGGNQPQHF
>TRBV4-2|TRBJ2-7|.|.
TGTGCCAGCAGCCAAGACAGCGGCAAAACCTACGAGCAGTACTTC
CASSQDSGKTYEQYF
>TRBV6-1|TRBJ1-6|.|.
TGTGCCAGCAGTGACCAGCAGGGCTCTAATTCACCCCTCCACTTT
CASSDQQGSNSPLHF
>TRBV5-1|TRBJ1-5|.|.
TGCGCCAGCAGCTTGGCTCCAGGGGAACATCAGCCCCAGCATTTT
CASSLAPGEHQPQHF
>TRBV4-2|TRBJ2-7|.|TRBD1
TGTGCCAGCAGCCCCGGGACAGGGGCGAGATCCTACGAGCAGTACTTC
CASSPGTGARSYEQYF
>TRBV9|TRBJ2-5|.|TRBD2
TGTGCCAGCAGCGTAGATTTGGGCGGGGGGTTCGGAGAAGAGACCCAGTACTTC
CASSVDLGGGFGEETQYF
>TRBV11-3|TRBJ2-1|.|.
TGTGCCAGCGCCACTTCTGGCAATGAGCAGTTCTTC
CASATSGNEQFF
>TRBV5-4|TRBJ2-4|.|.
TGTGCCAGCAGCCAGCTGGGAGACGGCATTCAGTACTTC
CASSQLGDGIQYF
>TRBV4-1|TRBJ1-3|.|.
TGCGCCAGCAGCCAGGCACCGGGAGGGGCGGGAAACACCATATATTTT
CASSQAPGGAGNTIYF
>TRBV5-1|TRBJ1-1|.|.
TGCGCCAGCAGCCCGATGGGGGGCACTGAAGCTTTCTTT
CASSPMGGTEAFF
>TRBV7-8|TRBJ2-7|.|TRBD2
TGTGCCAGCAGCCCGTACGGGACTAGCGGGAGGACCTCCTACGAGCAGTACTTC
CASSPYGTSGRTSYEQYF
>TRBV6-5|TRBJ1-6|.|TRBD1
TGTGCCAGCAGTTACGGACAGGGACGTGGTTCACCCCTCCACTTT
CASSYGQGRGSPLHF
>TRBV7-9|TRBJ2-7|.|.
TGTTCCAGCAGCTTAGTTGGGCGGACAGACCGCTACGAGCAGTACTTC
CSSSLVGRTDRYEQYF
>TRBV27|TRBJ2-7|.|.
TGTGCCAGCAGTTTATCCTGGACATCCCACGAGCAGTACTTC
CASSLSWTSHEQYF
>TRBV6-5|TRBJ2-2|.|TRBD1
TGTGCCAGCAGCACAGGGGGCGCGGCCGGGGAGCTGTTTTTT
CASSTGGAAGELFF
>TRBV7-9|TRBJ2-2|.|.
TGTGCCAGCAGCTTAGACGGTGTCCGAACCGGGGAGCTGTTTTTT
CASSLDGVRTGELFF
>TRBV19|TRBJ1-1|few|.
TGTGCCAGTGGCAGGGATAACACTGAAGCTTTCTTT
CASGRDNTEAFF
>TRBV4-3|TRBJ2-3|few|TRBD2
TGCGCCAGCAGCCAAGATCTCGGGGCTAGCGGGGGAAATACGCAGTATTTT
CASSQDLGASGGNTQYF